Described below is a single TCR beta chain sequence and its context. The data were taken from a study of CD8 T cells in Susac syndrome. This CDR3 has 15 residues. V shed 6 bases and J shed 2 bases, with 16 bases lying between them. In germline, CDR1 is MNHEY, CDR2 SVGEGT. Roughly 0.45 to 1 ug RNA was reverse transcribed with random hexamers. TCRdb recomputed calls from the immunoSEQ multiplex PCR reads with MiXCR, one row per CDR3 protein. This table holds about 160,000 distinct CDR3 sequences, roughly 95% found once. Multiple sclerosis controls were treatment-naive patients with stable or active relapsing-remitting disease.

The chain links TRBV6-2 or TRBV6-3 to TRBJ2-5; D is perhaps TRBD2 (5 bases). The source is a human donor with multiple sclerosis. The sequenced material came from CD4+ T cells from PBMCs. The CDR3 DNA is TGTGCCAGCAGCCCCCCCCGGGGAATACAAGAGACCCAGTACTTC. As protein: CASSPPRGIQETQYF.